This passage covers 4 T cell receptor beta chains from one sample sequenced in a study of cytomegalovirus exposure and HLA in healthy donors. The PCR ran on 60 Vbeta and 13 Jbeta primers. The protocol was immunoSEQ multiplex PCR, while the TCRdb copy is restricted to in-frame clones and leaves out a portion. The sample lists over 150,000 clones; around 80% were seen once. Sequencing was performed on PBMCs. The receptor set was obtained from a woman aged 25 to 45 in good health and CMV-seropositive.

The genes are TRBV27 and TRBJ1-2; 8 bases match TRBD1. The length of the CDR3 is 16 residues. CDR1 and CDR2 (germline): MNHEY, SMNVEV (reference sequence). Trimming removed 0 bases from V and 8 bases from J; junction bases left unmatched: 11. The CDR3 DNA reads as TGTGCCAGCAGTTTATCGAGGGGCAGGGGGCCCGGAGGCTACACCTTC. It translates to CASSLSRGRGPGGYTF.

This chain uses TRBV27 with TRBJ1-5; 7 bases are a match to TRBD1. CDR1 MNHEY and CDR2 SMNVEV come from the germline V gene (reference sequence). The CDR3 loop spans 16 amino acids. The ends lost 4 bases at V and 7 bases at J; junction bases unmatched: 13. CDR3 nucleotide sequence: TGTGCCAGCAGTTCAGGGGGAGAGGGGGCCGGGCAGCCCCAGCATTTT. It codes for CASSSGGEGAGQPQHF.

The V and J genes are TRBV5-8 and TRBJ1-3; TRBD1 agrees at 7 bases. The germline gives CDR1 SGHTS, CDR2 YDEGEE. The CDR3 extends over 15 amino acids. V was pared by 4 bases and J by 3 bases, with 7 bases of the junction left unmatched. This CDR3 reads CASSRETGNGNTIYF. CDR3 bases: TGTGCCAGCAGCCGGGAGACAGGGAATGGAAACACCATATATTTT.

The chain links TRBV13 to TRBJ2-7; possible D gene TRBD1, 6 bases. The CDR3 has 13 residues. Germline V gives CDR1 PRHDT, CDR2 FYEKMQ (reference sequence). The V end lost 2 bases, the J end lost 4 bases, and 9 bases lay between the germline ends. The CDR3 reads CASSLNRVYEQYF. The DNA for the CDR3 is TGTGCCAGCAGCTTAAACAGGGTTTACGAGCAGTACTTC.